The 32 T cell receptor beta chains reported below all come from one sample, sequenced in a study of control samples from healthy donors and cancer patients. Clones were read by immunoSEQ multiplex PCR, and TCRdb kept only the in-frame ones, dropping some. Of about 80,000 clones in the sample, approximately 82% were seen once. The specimen sequenced was PBMCs. Receptors were obtained from a man in his sixties with head and neck cancer.

J is TRBJ2-7 and V is TRBV5-4, with D perhaps matching TRBD1 (5 bases). Trimming took off 4 bases at V and 4 bases at J, with 18 bases between the two ends. The germline gives CDR1 SGHNT, CDR2 YYREEE (reference sequence). The CDR3 has 15 amino acids. Here the CDR3 DNA reads TGTGCCAGCAGCGAGGCTCAGAATGGGGCTTACGAGCAGTACTTC. Translating it yields CASSEAQNGAYEQYF.

V and J are TRBV6-6 and TRBJ1-5; no reliable D call. With 6 bases removed from V and 8 bases from J, the gap between germline ends came to 11 bases. This CDR3 is 12 amino acids long. CDR1 is MNHNY and CDR2 is SVGAGI in the germline V gene (reference sequence). The DNA of the CDR3 is TGTGCCAGCAGCAACTCCTTGAAGCCCCAGCATTTT. As protein: CASSNSLKPQHF.

The chain joins TRBV28 to TRBJ1-5; D is ambiguous. Germline CDR1 and CDR2: MDHEN and SYDVKM. This CDR3 contains 15 residues. The V and J ends lost 6 bases and 7 bases respectively, with 19 bases between them. CDR3 nucleotide sequence: TGTGCCAGCAGGCGTCCCCGGGGTTCGTGGCAGCCCCAGCATTTT. It is translated as CASRRPRGSWQPQHF.

This chain links TRBV30 with TRBJ1-5; D not resolved. This CDR3 region has 16 residues. The V end was cut by 3 bases, the J end by 0 bases, with 15 bases between. Germline V gene data show CDR1 as GTSNPN and CDR2 as SVGIG (reference sequence). The CDR3 spells CAWSKAVSPSNQPQHF. CDR3 DNA sequence: TGTGCCTGGAGCAAGGCCGTCTCCCCTAGCAATCAGCCCCAGCATTTT.

CDR3 sequence: CASSDRLNTEAFF. DNA for the CDR3: TGTGCCAGTAGTGACAGATTGAACACTGAAGCTTTCTTT. J is TRBJ1-1 and V is TRBV19, with D possibly TRBD1 on 5 matching bases. This CDR3 region has 13 residues. Per the germline V gene, CDR1 is LNHDA and CDR2 is SQIVND (reference sequence). Trimming pared 5 bases from V and 0 bases from J, leaving 7 bases between.

The rearrangement links TRBV3-1 (or the pseudogene TRBV3-2) to TRBJ1-3, with 8 positions matching TRBD1. Germline V gene data show CDR1 as LGHDT and CDR2 as YNNKEL (reference sequence). The CDR3 spans 14 residues. Trimming removed 4 bases from V and 4 bases from J; junction bases left unmatched: 3. CDR3 loop: CASSPGTGGNTIYF. The CDR3 DNA is TGTGCCAGCAGCCCCGGGACAGGAGGAAACACCATATATTTT.

V gene TRBV28 combines with J gene TRBJ2-1; 12 positions match TRBD2. Germline V gene sequence: CDR1 MDHEN, CDR2 SYDVKM. With V trimmed by 5 bases and J by 0 bases, 2 bases remained unmatched. The CDR3 sequence is 16 residues long. The DNA of the CDR3 is TGTGCCAGCAGTCTGACTAGCGGGAGCTCCTACAATGAGCAGTTCTTC. Its translation: CASSLTSGSSYNEQFF. The full variable domain, rest sourced from reference TRBV28 and TRBJ2-1, is DVKVTQSSRYLVKRTGEKVFLECVQDMDHENMFWYRQDPGLGLRLIYFSYDVKMKEKGDIPEGYSVSREKKERFSLILESASTNQTSMYLCASSLTSGSSYNEQFFGPGTRLTVL.

This chain connects TRBV15 to TRBJ1-5, with 9 bases aligning to TRBD1. Germline lookup yields CDR1 LNHNV and CDR2 YYDKDF (reference sequence). This CDR3 is 23 amino acids long. The V gene end was trimmed by 0 bases and the J gene end by 1 base; junction bases not matched to a gene: 22. In DNA, the CDR3 is TGTGCCACCAGCAGAGATTCACCTTATTGGGACAGGGCTCGGGGGCCCAGCAATCAGCCCCAGCATTTT. As protein: CATSRDSPYWDRARGPSNQPQHF.

This clone has just one count. The genes are TRBV7-9 and TRBJ1-2, with D possibly being TRBD1 (5 bases). The V gene lost 3 bases and the J gene lost 4 bases, with 18 bases spanning the gap. Germline-derived CDR1 and CDR2 are SEHNR and FQNEAQ (reference sequence). The CDR3 is made up of 16 amino acids. DNA of the CDR3: TGTGCCAGCAGCTTGTCCGACAGATACAATAGCTATGGCTACACCTTC. It codes for CASSLSDRYNSYGYTF. Combining the CDR3 with reference TRBV7-9 and TRBJ1-2 gives the whole variable domain DTGVSQNPRHKITKRGQNVTFRCDPISEHNRLYWYRQTLGQGPEFLTYFQNEAQLEKSRLLSDRFSAERPKGSFSTLEIQRTEQGDSAMYLCASSLSDRYNSYGYTFGSGTRLTVV.

V is TRBV3-1 (or the pseudogene TRBV3-2) and J is TRBJ2-1; TRBD2 aligns across 9 bases. Unmatched junction bases numbered 5, after V lost 3 bases and J lost 8 bases. The CDR3 totals 14 residues. CDR1 and CDR2 (germline): LGHDT, YNNKEL (reference sequence). CDR3 bases: TGTGCCAGCAGCCACCGAGCGGGAGGCGATGAGCAGTTCTTC. Amino acids: CASSHRAGGDEQFF.

This CDR3 is CASSNRFDEQFF. The CDR3, as DNA: TGTGCCAGCAGCAACAGGTTTGATGAGCAGTTCTTC. V gene TRBV28 combines with J gene TRBJ2-1, with a possible D match to TRBD1 (5 bases). The V gene lost 6 bases and the J gene lost 8 bases, with 11 bases spanning the gap. From germline, CDR1 is MDHEN and CDR2 SYDVKM. This CDR3 has 12 residues.

This sequence joins TRBV5-1 and TRBJ1-1, with D possibly matching TRBD1 (6 bases). Germline assignment: CDR1 SGHRS and CDR2 YFSETQ. Trimming removed 0 bases at V and 3 bases at J, with 12 bases between. The CDR3 is 15 residues long. CDR3 in DNA: TGCGCCAGCAGCTTGGGGGCAGGGGTACACACTGAAGCTTTCTTT. It specifies CASSLGAGVHTEAFF.

The chain combines TRBV2 with TRBJ2-6; D not resolved. V gave up 2 bases and J gave up 2 bases, with 7 bases separating them. The germline V gene has CDR1 SNHLY and CDR2 FYNNEI. The CDR3 length is 15 residues. In nucleotides, the CDR3 is TGTGCCAGCAGTGAAATGGGCGCTGGGGCCAACGTCCTGACTTTC. Translation: CASSEMGAGANVLTF.

The CDR3 sequence is CASSSGSTYTEAFF. The CDR3, as DNA: TGTGCCAGCAGTTCGGGCAGTACCTACACTGAAGCTTTCTTT. This chain joins TRBV28 and TRBJ1-1; D is uncertain. Per the germline V gene, CDR1 is MDHEN and CDR2 is SYDVKM. The ends were cut back, 4 bases at V and 3 bases at J, with 12 bases in the middle. CDR3 length: 14 amino acids. Full variable domain (missing parts from reference TRBV28 and TRBJ1-1): DVKVTQSSRYLVKRTGEKVFLECVQDMDHENMFWYRQDPGLGLRLIYFSYDVKMKEKGDIPEGYSVSREKKERFSLILESASTNQTSMYLCASSSGSTYTEAFFGQGTRLTVV.

The CDR3 DNA reads as TGCGCCAGCAGTGTAATCCAATATGGCTACACCTTC. The encoded protein is CASSVIQYGYTF. V gene TRBV10-2 combines with J gene TRBJ1-2; D uncertain. Per germline, CDR1 WSHSY and CDR2 SAAADI. The CDR3 totals 12 residues. V shed 4 bases and J shed 5 bases, with 8 bases lying between them.

As to this clone: The conserved phenylalanine or tryptophan is not found at the CDR3 terminus, so this likely reflects a read error. It is unclear where the CDR3 begins or ends on the DNA, so no DNA is shown, and the CDR3 is as TCRdb lists it. The V call is TRBV28, the J call TRBJ2-7. Including both end residues, the CDR3 is 10 amino acids long. From germline, CDR1 is MDHEN and CDR2 SYDVKM. This CDR3 reads CATPAGTTSQ.

V and J are TRBV6-5 and TRBJ1-2; D possibly corresponds to TRBD1 (6 bases). There are 13 residues in the CDR3. The V gene lost 9 bases and the J gene lost 4 bases, with 15 bases spanning the gap. Germline-derived CDR1 and CDR2 are MNHEY and SVGAGI. CDR3 nucleotides: TGTGCCAGTGGACAGACCAGTATCTATGGCTACACCTTC. Its translation: CASGQTSIYGYTF.

The genes are TRBV5-1 and TRBJ2-4; TRBD1 is a possible D gene (6 bases). Germline lookup yields CDR1 SGHRS and CDR2 YFSETQ. The CDR3 consists of 14 residues. The V and J ends lost 4 bases and 7 bases respectively, with 15 bases between them. The CDR3 DNA reads TGCGCCAGCAGCCCGGACAGTAAGGGTAACATTCAGTACTTC. Translation gives CASSPDSKGNIQYF.

The V gene is TRBV4-1, the J gene TRBJ2-4; 10 bases fit TRBD2. CDR1 and CDR2 from the germline V gene are MGHRA and YSYEKL. The CDR3 is 20 residues long. The trim removed 4 bases at V and 0 bases at J, leaving 15 bases unmatched. The chain's CDR3 is CASSPGVASGRLLAKNIQYF. CDR3 nucleotide sequence: TGCGCCAGCAGCCCAGGGGTGGCTAGCGGGAGACTTCTAGCCAAAAACATTCAGTACTTC.

The genes are TRBV7-9 and TRBJ1-5; the match to TRBD1 covers 9 bases. This CDR3 is 14 amino acids long. The V gene end was trimmed by 5 bases and the J gene end by 5 bases; junction bases not matched to a gene: 4. The germline V gene encodes CDR1 SEHNR and CDR2 FQNEAQ (reference sequence). The DNA of the CDR3 is TGTGCCAGCAGCGTAACAGGGGGCCATCAGCCCCAGCATTTT. It specifies CASSVTGGHQPQHF.

The chain uses TRBV27 and TRBJ2-5; TRBD1 is a possible D gene (5 bases). In germline, CDR1 is MNHEY, CDR2 SMNVEV (reference sequence). With 1 base removed from V and 3 bases from J, the gap between germline ends came to 9 bases. CDR3 size: 14 residues. The CDR3: CASSLYPGKETQYF. Here the CDR3 DNA reads TGTGCCAGCAGTTTATACCCAGGGAAAGAGACCCAGTACTTC.

Only one count was recorded for this clone. CDR3 DNA sequence: TGTGCCAGCAGCTTAGCTGGACAGAAAGAGACCCAGTACTTC. Translated, it gives CASSLAGQKETQYF. The chain recombines TRBV11-2 with TRBJ2-5; D perhaps matches TRBD1 (6 bases). The V end was cut by 1 base, the J end by 3 bases, with 9 bases between. This CDR3 contains 14 residues. Germline CDR1 reads SGHAT; CDR2 reads FQNNGV.

V and J are TRBV6-2 or TRBV6-3 and TRBJ2-7; 12 bases match TRBD2. J lost 3 bases, V lost 0 bases, and 0 bases had no gene match. This CDR3 is built from 15 residues. Germline V lookup: CDR1 MNHEY, CDR2 SVGEGT. The CDR3 bases are TGTGCCAGCAGTTACTCGACTAGCGGGGGCTACGAGCAGTACTTC. This codes for CASSYSTSGGYEQYF.

This chain connects TRBV3-1 (or the pseudogene TRBV3-2) to TRBJ1-5; D unclear. The V end was cut by 2 bases, the J end by 6 bases, with 8 bases between. The CDR3 length is 13 residues. The V gene's germline CDR1 is LGHDT and CDR2 YNNKEL (reference sequence). CDR3 in amino acids: CASSQTGVQPQHF. The CDR3 nucleotides read TGTGCCAGCAGCCAAACTGGGGTTCAGCCCCAGCATTTT.

Only a few counts were recorded for this clone. The CDR3 is CASSPLPQETQYF. The CDR3 DNA is TGTGCCAGCAGCCCATTGCCCCAAGAGACCCAGTACTTC. The chain combines TRBV2 with TRBJ2-5; D remains ambiguous. Germline loops: CDR1 SNHLY, CDR2 FYNNEI. CDR3 length: 13 residues. The ends were cut back, 6 bases at V and 1 base at J, with 9 bases in the middle.

The chain joins TRBV5-1 to TRBJ2-5; the match to TRBD1 covers 7 bases. The V and J ends lost 5 bases and 3 bases, in that order; junction bases with no gene match: 4. This CDR3 is built from 13 residues. The germline CDR1 and CDR2 sequences are SGHRS and YFSETQ. In nucleotides, the CDR3 is TGCGCCAGCAGACAAACAGGGGAAGAGACCCAGTACTTC. Translation: CASRQTGEETQYF.

In this sample, this clone turned up a few times. This chain uses TRBV25-1 with TRBJ1-6, with D possibly TRBD1 on 5 matching bases. V lost 3 bases and J lost 7, with 16 bases in between. Germline V gives CDR1 MGHDK, CDR2 SYGVNS. The CDR3 runs 16 residues. The CDR3 region has the DNA TGTGCCAGCAGTGAGCAGGGCGCTTATACCAATTCACCCCTCCACTTT. Protein: CASSEQGAYTNSPLHF.

The V and J genes are TRBV7-2 and TRBJ1-6; unclear D gene. The CDR3 has 15 residues. Trimming shortened V by 0 bases and J by 5 bases, and 8 bases separated the two germline ends. Germline CDR1 reads SGHTA; CDR2 reads FQGNSA. CDR3 in amino acids: CASSLARGNNSPLHF. The CDR3 nucleotides are TGTGCCAGCAGCTTAGCGCGGGGTAATAATTCACCCCTCCACTTT.

The chain recombines TRBV9 with TRBJ2-1; 7 nucleotides align to TRBD2. The V segment lost 1 base and the J segment 0 bases; nucleotides outside the gene matches: 10. Germline values: CDR1 SGDLS, CDR2 YYNGEE. This CDR3 is built from 18 residues. The CDR3 region is CASSVIGGEGYSYNEQFF. CDR3 in DNA: TGTGCCAGCAGCGTAATCGGTGGGGAGGGATACTCCTACAATGAGCAGTTCTTC.

The rearrangement joins TRBV9 to TRBJ2-2, with TRBD2 identical over 8 bases. CDR3 length: 20 residues. From germline, CDR1 is SGDLS and CDR2 YYNGEE. The V and J ends lost 0 bases and 5 bases, in that order; junction bases with no gene match: 18. The CDR3 DNA is TGTGCCAGCAGCGTAGCTACCCGTCCGGTGGGAAAGCGGGAGACCGGGGAGCTGTTTTTT. Translating it yields CASSVATRPVGKRETGELFF.

The CDR3 DNA is TGTGCCAGCAGCTTAGTTTCCCCAGGGGGTTCCTACGAGCAGTACTTC. It specifies CASSLVSPGGSYEQYF. The chain combines TRBV7-8 with TRBJ2-7; 7 bases align to TRBD1. Germline CDR1 SGHVS, CDR2 FQNEAQ. The CDR3 totals 16 residues. Trimming removed 1 base from V and 1 base from J; junction bases left unmatched: 7.

The chain carries TRBV29-1 and TRBJ2-1; 7 bases fit TRBD2. Germline V lookup: CDR1 SQVTM, CDR2 ANQGSEA. The CDR3 is 14 residues long. After removal of 7 bases from V and 0 bases from J, the junction contained 6 bases not matched to a gene. The CDR3 reads CSARGRGSYNEQFF. The CDR3 DNA follows: TGCAGCGCCCGGGGGAGGGGCTCCTACAATGAGCAGTTCTTC.